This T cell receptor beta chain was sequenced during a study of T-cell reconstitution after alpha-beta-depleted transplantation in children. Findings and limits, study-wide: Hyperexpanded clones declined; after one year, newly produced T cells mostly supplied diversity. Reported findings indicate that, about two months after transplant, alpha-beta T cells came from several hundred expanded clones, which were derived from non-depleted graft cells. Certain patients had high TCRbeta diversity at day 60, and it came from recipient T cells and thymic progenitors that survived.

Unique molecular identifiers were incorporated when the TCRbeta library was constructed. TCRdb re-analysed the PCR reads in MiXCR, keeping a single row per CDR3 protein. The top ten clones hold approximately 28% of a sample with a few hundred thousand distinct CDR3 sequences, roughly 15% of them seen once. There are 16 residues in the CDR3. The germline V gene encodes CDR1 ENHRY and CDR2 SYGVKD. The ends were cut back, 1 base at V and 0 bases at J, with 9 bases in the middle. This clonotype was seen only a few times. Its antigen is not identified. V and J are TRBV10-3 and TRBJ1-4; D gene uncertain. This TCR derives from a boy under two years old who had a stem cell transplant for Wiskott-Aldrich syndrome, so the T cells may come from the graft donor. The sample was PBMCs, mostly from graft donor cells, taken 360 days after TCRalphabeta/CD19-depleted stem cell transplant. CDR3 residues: CAISEFGPTTNEKLFF. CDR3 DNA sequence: TGTGCCATCAGTGAGTTTGGGCCCACAACTAATGAAAAACTGTTTTTT.